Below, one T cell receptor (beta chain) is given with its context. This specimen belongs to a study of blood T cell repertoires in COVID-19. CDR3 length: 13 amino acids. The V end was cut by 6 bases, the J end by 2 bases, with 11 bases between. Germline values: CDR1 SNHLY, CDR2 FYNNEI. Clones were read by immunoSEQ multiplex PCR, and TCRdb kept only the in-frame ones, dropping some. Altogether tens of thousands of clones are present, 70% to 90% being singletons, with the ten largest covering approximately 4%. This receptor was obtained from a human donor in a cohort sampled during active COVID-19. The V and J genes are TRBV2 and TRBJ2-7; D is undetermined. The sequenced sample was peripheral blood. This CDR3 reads CASSKMETYEQYF. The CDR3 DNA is TGTGCCAGCAGCAAAATGGAGACCTACGAGCAGTACTTC.